The subject of this entry is one T cell receptor (beta chain). Enrolled during active infection, Seattle patients were then followed longitudinally. This specimen belongs to a study of blood T cell repertoires in COVID-19. Across the study: The study drew acute and convalescent COVID-19 samples from the United States, Italy and Spain.

The data were produced by immunoSEQ multiplex PCR, yet TCRdb's version contains in-frame clones alone and is incomplete. Of 150,000 or so clones in the sample, more than 85% were seen once. This CDR3 comprises 15 residues. Germline V gene lookup returns CDR1 MNHEY and CDR2 SVGAGI. V dropped 5 bases and J dropped 6; count of bases not matched to a gene: 11. The chain employs TRBV6-5 and TRBJ1-2; 8 bases line up with TRBD1. The receptor's source is an older woman with COVID-19, enrolled during active disease. The sample consisted of peripheral blood. The CDR3 spells CASSPTQGALNGYTF. Here the CDR3 DNA reads TGTGCCAGCAGTCCTACGCAGGGGGCTTTGAATGGCTACACCTTC.